Listed below are T cell receptor beta chains from one sample, sequenced in a study of CD8 T cells in ankylosing spondylitis. TCRdb re-called the 5' RACE reads with MiXCR, one entry per CDR3 protein. The sample contains a few hundred thousand distinct CDR3 sequences, about 22% of which appear only once. What was sequenced was blood, either unsorted or a sorted T cell fraction (not recorded which). Receptors originate from a male donor with ankylosing spondylitis. CDR3s include the opening cysteine and the closing phenylalanine or tryptophan. A D gene is named only where the DNA matches it firmly. For some rows the clone size is stated as once, few or many, or as a class when expanded; others skip it.

-,TRBJ1-5,TRBV19,few,TGTGCCAGTAGTATAGACATACAATGGGTTCAGCCCCAGCATTTT,CASSIDIQWVQPQHF
TRBD2,TRBJ2-3,TRBV6-5,few,TGTGCCAGCAGTTACCTTAGCGGGAGAGACACAGATACGCAGTATTTT,CASSYLSGRDTDTQYF
-,TRBJ1-5,TRBV5-1,few,TGCGCCAGCAGCTTGGAAGGGACGCCAGGTTCCGAGCCCCAGCATTTT,CASSLEGTPGSEPQHF
-,TRBJ1-1,TRBV11-3,-,TGTGCCAGCAGCTTAGCTCTGGGGGCCGTCACTGAAGCTTTCTTT,CASSLALGAVTEAFF
-,TRBJ2-7,TRBV29-1,-,TGCAGCGTTGGTGGGTCCGAGCAGTACTTC,CSVGGSEQYF
TRBD1,TRBJ2-7,TRBV7-2,-,TGTGCCAGCAGCGCACAGGGGTCTCGCGGCGAGCAGTACTTC,CASSAQGSRGEQYF
-,TRBJ2-2,TRBV28,-,TGTGCCAGCAGCTCCGTGCCGGAGGGCCTGGGGGAGCTGTTTTTT,CASSSVPEGLGELFF
TRBD2,TRBJ2-1,TRBV12-3/TRBV12-4,many,TGTGCCAGCAGTTTACAGACTAGCGGGAGTAATGAGCAGTTCTTC,CASSLQTSGSNEQFF
-,TRBJ2-2,TRBV7-2,few,TGTGCCAGCAGCTTACAGTCGGGAGTGTATACCGGGGAGCTGTTTTTT,CASSLQSGVYTGELFF
-,TRBJ2-1,TRBV27,-,TGTGCCAGCAGTCCCCCCCAGGGGGGCTACAATGAGCAGTTCTTC,CASSPPQGGYNEQFF
TRBD2,TRBJ2-5,TRBV20-1,few,TGCAGTGCTAGAGACAGGCGGGAGGGCCGGGAGACCCAGTACTTC,CSARDRREGRETQYF
-,TRBJ2-3,TRBV29-1,many,TGCAGCGTGGCCCGGGGGCCTGGAGATACGCAGTATTTT,CSVARGPGDTQYF
-,TRBJ2-7,TRBV11-2,few,TGTGCCAGCAGCTTAGCGTCCGGACTGAGCTCCTACGAGCAGTACTTC,CASSLASGLSSYEQYF
TRBD1,TRBJ2-2,TRBV6-2/TRBV6-3,-,TGTGCCAGCAGTTACGGGGCAGGGGGCCGCGGCACCGGGGAGCTGTTTTTT,CASSYGAGGRGTGELFF
-,TRBJ2-7,TRBV5-1,many,TGCGCCAGCAGCTTGGAACCCCCTCTGGACGAGCAGTACTTC,CASSLEPPLDEQYF